The source of this T cell receptor beta chain is a study of blood T cell repertoires in COVID-19. Study at large: Both acute and convalescent COVID-19 samples were obtained from the United States, Italy and Spain.

Repertoires were generated with immunoSEQ multiplex PCR, while TCRdb's copy carries only in-frame clones and drops some. The table shows some 150,000 clones, with roughly 82% occurring only once. Germline lookup yields CDR1 SGHRS and CDR2 YFSETQ. The ends lost 4 bases at V and 0 bases at J; junction bases unmatched: 13. This CDR3 is built from 17 residues. Sequencing was done on a sample of peripheral blood. The sequence was obtained from a man in his sixties or seventies with acute or convalescent COVID-19. The chain combines TRBV5-1 with TRBJ2-7; TRBD1 matches 7 bases. The CDR3 nucleotides read TGCGCCAGCAGCGATGATGGACAGGCTGAGGGCTCCTACGAGCAGTACTTC. Translating it yields CASSDDGQAEGSYEQYF.